The 8 T cell receptor beta chains in this list originate from one sample, sequenced in a study of tissue T cells after allogeneic stem cell transplantation. Repertoires were generated with immunoSEQ multiplex PCR, while TCRdb's copy carries only in-frame clones and drops some. The sample holds 5,000 to 6,500 clones, around two thirds seen once. The sequencing here drew on duodenum tissue, taken at autopsy. These receptors originate from a woman between 18 and 50 years old with breast cancer.

The chain has TRBV27 and TRBJ2-1; the D gene is possibly TRBD1 (5 bases). The V end lost 4 bases, the J end lost 2 bases, and 9 bases lay between the germline ends. This CDR3 comprises 14 residues. The germline gives CDR1 MNHEY, CDR2 SMNVEV (reference sequence). CDR3: CASSSGATYNEQFF. CDR3 nucleotides: TGTGCCAGCAGTTCTGGGGCCACCTACAATGAGCAGTTCTTC.

This clone has only a few counts. The CDR3 loop reads CASRSFLTGEGNSPLHF. The CDR3 nucleotides read TGTGCCAGCAGGAGTTTCTTAACAGGGGAAGGAAATTCACCCCTCCACTTT. The chain couples TRBV21-1 to TRBJ1-6; the D segment call TRBD1 is taken from the table without a DNA check. TRBV21-1 is termed a pseudogene. The CDR3 runs to 17 residues.

The V gene is TRBV18, the J gene TRBJ2-5, with 7 positions matching TRBD1. Germline trimming cut 0 bases from V and 3 bases from J; bases unmatched to any gene: 4. In germline, CDR1 is KGHSH, CDR2 LQKENI. The CDR3 covers 15 residues. CDR3 coding DNA: TGTGCCAGCTCACCACCAAGTGGGACAGAAGAGACCCAGTACTTC. Amino acid sequence: CASSPPSGTEETQYF.

The V gene is TRBV7-2, the J gene TRBJ2-7; a weak D match, TRBD2 (5 bases). The CDR3 runs to 14 residues. Germline V gene sequence: CDR1 SGHTA, CDR2 FQGNSA. Trimming left V 1 base short and J 2 bases short, with 9 bases between. CDR3 sequence: CASSLGAVTYEQYF. CDR3 DNA: TGTGCCAGCAGCTTAGGAGCGGTTACCTACGAGCAGTACTTC.

This rearrangement joins TRBV7-8 to TRBJ1-1; D unresolved. The V end lost 1 base, the J end lost 5 bases, and 8 bases lay between the germline ends. Germline CDR1 is SGHVS and CDR2 is FQNEAQ. This CDR3 region has 13 residues. This CDR3 reads CASSLVEKTEAFF. The CDR3 DNA reads TGTGCCAGCAGCTTAGTAGAGAAAACTGAAGCTTTCTTT.

The V gene is TRBV30, the J gene TRBJ1-3; weak D call: TRBD1 (6 bases). Germline V gene data show CDR1 as GTSNPN and CDR2 as SVGIG (reference sequence). This CDR3 contains 20 residues. Trimming pared 2 bases from V and 0 bases from J, leaving 26 bases between. The CDR3 sequence is CAWSRFGGAFFTTSGNTIYF. CDR3 DNA sequence: TGTGCCTGGAGTCGCTTCGGGGGGGCCTTCTTCACTACCTCTGGAAACACCATATATTTT.

V gene TRBV7-2 combines with J gene TRBJ1-4; D remains ambiguous. The V gene lost 3 bases and the J gene lost 5 bases, with 7 bases spanning the gap. The germline gives CDR1 SGHTA, CDR2 FQGNSA. CDR3 size: 13 residues. CDR3 sequence: CASSLTSNEKLFF. The CDR3 region has the DNA TGTGCCAGCAGCTTGACTTCAAATGAAAAACTGTTTTTT.

The chain uses TRBV12-2 and TRBJ2-5; the D call of TRBD2 is as the table states it, not checked on the DNA. TRBV12-2 is marked as a pseudogene. There are 16 residues in the CDR3. CDR3 sequence (DNA): TGTGCAAGTCGCTTCACCCGGCGGGGGGGCCAAGAGACCCAGTACTTC. It encodes CASRFTRRGGQETQYF.